The present entry profiles one TCR beta chain with its context. Its specificity is unknown. This entry comes from a study of CXCR3-negative and CXCR3-positive naive CD8 T cells. Study-level background: Libraries each contributed about 1.5 +/- 0.3 million TRB reads, for approximately 130 million in total. Notes on the study in general: Memory cells showed distinct TRBV-TRBJ patterns, while the two naive subsets matched.

The study made its TRB cDNA libraries by 5' RACE, adding UMI labels. TCRdb reprocessed the 5' RACE reads and reports one entry per CDR3 protein, with no DNA. This sample's table has approximately 88,000 distinct CDR3 sequences. CDR1 and CDR2 (germline): SQVTM, ANQGSEA. The CDR3 covers 13 residues. This chain joins TRBV29-1 and TRBJ2-5; the TRBD2 assignment by TCRdb is unverifiable without DNA. The sequence came from a human donor in good health. Some clones in this sample may be carry-over from other donors' samples. Sequenced sample: naive CXCR3- CD8+ T cells from blood. Subset noted: CD45RO-CCR7+CD27+CD95- naive CD8+ T cells lacking CXCR3 (TNR3-). CDR3: CSVEREGRETQYF.